A single sample is the source of the 23 T cell receptor beta chains below, sequenced in a study of immune evolution from preneoplasia to lung adenocarcinoma (dated by TCRdb to about 2021). Libraries were built with the immunoSEQ multiplex PCR assay. The table was pulled from immuneACCESS by TCRdb, which kept in-frame rearrangements only. Such tables lose some clones; where checked, under half of the loss comes from unresolved V genes, and the rest has no known cause. The sample includes some 11,000 clones, with more than 70% observed a single time. The ten largest clones add up to under 30% of the sample. Sequenced input: FFPE normal lung tissue adjacent to the tumor. The origin of the receptors is a person between 60 and 69 years old with lung adenocarcinoma. Some clones in this sample may be carry-over from other donors' samples.

The count of this clone is one. J is TRBJ1-2 and V is TRBV7-9; 10 bases are shared with TRBD1. V lost 6 bases, J lost 5 bases, and 6 bases stayed unmatched. CDR3 size: 14 residues. The germline V gene encodes CDR1 SEHNR and CDR2 FQNEAQ (reference sequence). The CDR3 reads CASRGTGALYGYTF. Here the CDR3 DNA reads TGTGCCAGCAGGGGGACAGGGGCCCTGTATGGCTACACCTTC.

This clone is medium-sized. V gene TRBV6-6 combines with J gene TRBJ2-7, with 9 bases matching TRBD2. Germline V gives CDR1 MNHNY, CDR2 SVGAGI (reference sequence). This CDR3 region has 16 residues. V lost 6 bases to trimming and J lost 0 bases; unmatched junction nucleotides: 9. CDR3 nucleotide sequence: TGTGCCAGCAGACGCCCCGGGACTAGCAGCTCCTACGAGCAGTACTTC. Its protein is CASRRPGTSSSYEQYF.

This clone was detected only once. DNA for the CDR3: TGTGCCAGCAGCTTCGGTTGGATCTTGGCTAGCGGCATCCAAGAGACCCAGTACTTC. It translates to CASSFGWILASGIQETQYF. The chain has TRBV7-9 and TRBJ2-5; 7 nucleotides align to TRBD2. There are 19 residues in the CDR3. CDR1 is SEHNR and CDR2 is FQNEAQ in the germline V gene (reference sequence). With V trimmed by 3 bases and J by 1 base, 17 bases remained unmatched.

This clone was observed a single time. This chain connects TRBV5-6 to TRBJ2-7, with TRBD2 identical over 7 bases. Losses at the gene ends were 7 bases for V and 4 bases for J; bases not matched to a gene: 14. The CDR3 contains 15 residues. Germline V CDR1 and CDR2: SGHDT, YYEEEE. The CDR3 DNA sequence: TGTGCCAGCGGGACTATTGGAGCGGAACCTTACGAGCAGTACTTC. It codes for CASGTIGAEPYEQYF.

This sequence joins TRBV7-9 and TRBJ1-3; TRBD1 is a possible D gene (6 bases). The CDR3 is made up of 15 amino acids. Per the germline V gene, CDR1 is SEHNR and CDR2 is FQNEAQ (reference sequence). Trimming took off 10 bases at V and 3 bases at J, with 19 bases between the two ends. The CDR3 DNA sequence: TGTGCCACAGGGGTGACAACGCATTTTGGAAACACCATATATTTT. Encoded protein: CATGVTTHFGNTIYF.

The chain links TRBV15 to TRBJ2-5; D unclear. Germline-derived CDR1 and CDR2 are LNHNV and YYDKDF (reference sequence). V shed 2 bases and J shed 5 bases, with 15 bases lying between them. The CDR3 covers 15 residues. The CDR3 DNA reads as TGTGCCACCAGCAGACCCCCCGCGGAGAGCGAGACCCAGTACTTC. It encodes CATSRPPAESETQYF.

The chain has TRBV27 and TRBJ1-2; no definite D call. The germline V gene encodes CDR1 MNHEY and CDR2 SMNVEV (reference sequence). The CDR3 length is 12 residues. Trimming stripped 8 bases from V and 8 bases from J, with 15 bases between. The CDR3 DNA is TGTGCCAGCGGCCTTCCCTTGCGGGGCTACACCTTC. It encodes CASGLPLRGYTF.

This chain connects TRBV6-5 to TRBJ1-1; no clear D gene. With 2 bases removed from V and 2 bases from J, the gap between germline ends came to 3 bases. This CDR3 comprises 12 residues. CDR1 and CDR2 (germline): MNHEY, SVGAGI. The CDR3 sequence is CASSYRNTEAFF. CDR3 bases: TGTGCCAGCAGTTACCGCAACACTGAAGCTTTCTTT.

This rearrangement joins TRBV6-5 to TRBJ2-7, with no clear D. Germline loops: CDR1 MNHEY, CDR2 SVGAGI. The CDR3 spans 15 residues. The V end was cut by 8 bases, the J end by 0 bases, with 17 bases between. The CDR3 bases are TGTGCCAGCCAGACCGAGTACCGGAGCTCCTACGAGCAGTACTTC. Its translation: CASQTEYRSSYEQYF.

The count of this clone is one. The gene calls are TRBV27 and TRBJ2-1, with D unclear. CDR1 and CDR2 (germline): MNHEY, SMNVEV (reference sequence). The CDR3 extends over 15 amino acids. The germline V and J ends were trimmed by 5 bases and 5 bases, with 16 bases remaining between them. CDR3 coding DNA: TGTGCCAGCAGTCCCCTCCCGATTTGGAACAATGAGCAGTTCTTC. Translated, it gives CASSPLPIWNNEQFF.

The gene calls are TRBV19 and TRBJ2-5, with TRBD2 as a possible D gene (6 bases). Germline-derived CDR1 and CDR2 are LNHDA and SQIVND (reference sequence). CDR3 length equals 13 residues. The V and J ends lost 4 bases and 4 bases respectively, with 10 bases between them. CDR3 loop: CASSKGLIETQYF. The CDR3 coding sequence is TGTGCCAGTAGTAAGGGACTCATAGAGACCCAGTACTTC. Full variable domain (remainder filled in from reference TRBV19 and TRBJ2-5): DGGITQSPKYLFRKEGQNVTLSCEQNLNHDAMYWYRQDPGQGLRLIYYSQIVNDFQKGDIAEGYSVSREKKESFPLTVTSAQKNPTAFYLCASSKGLIETQYFGPGTRLLVL.

This chain uses TRBV7-2 with TRBJ2-1, with D possibly being TRBD2 (6 bases). Trimming shortened V by 5 bases and J by 6 bases, and 17 bases separated the two germline ends. The CDR3 is 15 residues long. From germline, CDR1 is SGHTA and CDR2 FQGNSA. CDR3 protein: CASSRQGREGNEQFF. DNA of the CDR3: TGTGCCAGCAGCCGCCAAGGGCGGGAAGGCAATGAGCAGTTCTTC.

The CDR3: CASIAGTSPSYEQYF. CDR3 sequence (DNA): TGTGCCAGCATCGCCGGGACTAGCCCATCCTACGAGCAGTACTTC. This chain connects TRBV6-1 to TRBJ2-7; 9 bases agree with TRBD2. The germline V gene encodes CDR1 MNHNS and CDR2 SASEGT. The V segment lost 7 bases and the J segment 1 base; nucleotides outside the gene matches: 8. The CDR3 consists of 15 residues.

The rearrangement uses TRBV5-1 and TRBJ1-5, with no clear D. Per the germline V gene, CDR1 is SGHRS and CDR2 is YFSETQ. The V gene lost 5 bases and the J gene lost 4 bases, with 22 bases spanning the gap. This CDR3 contains 17 residues. CDR3 protein: CASRAGNLRETNQPQHF. The CDR3 DNA reads as TGCGCCAGCAGGGCCGGCAACCTCCGAGAAACTAATCAGCCCCAGCATTTT.

The chain couples TRBV2 to TRBJ2-3; 8 positions agree with TRBD2. Germline V CDR1 and CDR2: SNHLY, FYNNEI. This CDR3 is built from 15 residues. V shed 7 bases and J 2 bases; nucleotides not matched to a gene: 8. For the CDR3, the DNA is TGTGCCAGCACCGGGGTAGCGGGATTCACAGATACGCAGTATTTT. This sequence encodes CASTGVAGFTDTQYF.

J is TRBJ2-7 and V is TRBV28; no definite D call. V gave up 1 base and J gave up 2 bases, with 9 bases separating them. CDR1 is MDHEN, CDR2 SYDVKM, per germline. The CDR3 spans 14 residues. DNA of the CDR3: TGTGCCAGCAGTTTATACCGCGGAACCTACGAGCAGTACTTC. Translated, it gives CASSLYRGTYEQYF.

The V gene is TRBV30, the J gene TRBJ1-1; no clear D. V lost 0 bases, J lost 4 bases, and 9 bases lay in between. The CDR3 runs 13 residues. The germline gives CDR1 GTSNPN, CDR2 SVGIG (reference sequence). The CDR3: CAWSVQRATEAFF. The CDR3 DNA reads TGTGCCTGGAGTGTACAGAGGGCCACTGAAGCTTTCTTT.

The chain employs TRBV7-9 and TRBJ1-4; 7 bases agree with TRBD1. The junction had 4 bases not matched to a gene; V was cut back by 0 bases and J by 12 bases. This CDR3 has 13 residues. Germline values: CDR1 SEHNR, CDR2 FQNEAQ (reference sequence). This chain's CDR3 is CASSLAQGQQLFF. In DNA, the CDR3 is TGTGCCAGCAGCTTAGCGCAGGGACAGCAACTGTTTTTT.

The chain joins TRBV6-5 to TRBJ2-5; D may be TRBD1 (6 bases). Germline lookup yields CDR1 MNHEY and CDR2 SVGAGI. The germline V and J ends were trimmed by 9 bases and 5 bases, with 10 bases remaining between them. CDR3 length: 11 amino acids. The CDR3 nucleotides read TGTGCCAGTACAGGGCACGAGACCCAGTACTTC. Protein product: CASTGHETQYF.

The chain has TRBV30 and TRBJ2-7; 8 bases align to TRBD1. V gave up 4 bases and J gave up 3 bases; unmatched junction bases: 2. Germline V gene data show CDR1 as GTSNPN and CDR2 as SVGIG (reference sequence). This CDR3 is built from 12 residues. CDR3 bases: TGTGCCTGGAAAGACAGGGGCTACGAGCAGTACTTC. The encoded protein is CAWKDRGYEQYF.

The sample holds a few counts of this clone. The rearrangement joins TRBV5-4 to TRBJ2-6; D ambiguous. This CDR3 has 15 residues. Germline assignment: CDR1 SGHNT and CDR2 YYREEE (reference sequence). V lost 4 bases and J 4 bases, leaving 12 bases between the germline ends. CDR3 region: CASSQILGGANVLTF. The CDR3 DNA sequence: TGTGCCAGCAGCCAAATCCTGGGGGGGGCCAACGTCCTGACTTTC.

J is TRBJ2-5 and V is TRBV5-1, with D hard to call. The CDR3 length is 11 residues. The germline CDR1 and CDR2 sequences are SGHRS and YFSETQ. Trimming left V 4 bases short and J 2 bases short, with 3 bases between. CDR3 loop: CASSIQETQYF. For the CDR3, the DNA is TGCGCCAGCAGCATACAAGAGACCCAGTACTTC.

The V gene is TRBV7-2, the J gene TRBJ1-5; D call uncertain. The CDR3 extends over 16 amino acids. Germline V gene lookup returns CDR1 SGHTA and CDR2 FQGNSA. With 1 base removed from V and 5 bases from J, the gap between germline ends came to 15 bases. The CDR3 is CASSLEGPRRDQPQHF. The CDR3 DNA reads TGTGCCAGCAGCTTAGAGGGCCCGCGGCGAGATCAGCCCCAGCATTTT.